Below, 22 T cell receptor beta chains from the same sample are listed, as sequenced in a study of shared clonotypes between healthy human individuals. Clones were sequenced by immunoSEQ multiplex PCR, and TCRdb holds only the in-frame ones, with some missing. The sample consists of roughly 2.5 million clones, around nine tenths of them appearing once. The sequenced sample was naive CD4+ T cells sorted from blood. Subset here: CD45RA+ positively selected. Every receptor here comes from a man aged 18 to 29 in good health.

The genes are TRBV7-8 and TRBJ2-1; D is perhaps TRBD1 or TRBD2 (5 bases each). Trimming removed 2 bases from V and 11 bases from J, with 13 bases in between. The germline gives CDR1 SGHVS, CDR2 FQNEAQ. This CDR3 comprises 13 residues. The CDR3 DNA is TGTGCCAGCAGCTTATCCAGGGAGCCCAAGCAGTTCTTC. The encoded protein is CASSLSREPKQFF.

The chain uses TRBV5-6 and TRBJ2-7, with 7 bases that match TRBD1. Germline V gene lookup returns CDR1 SGHDT and CDR2 YYEEEE. The CDR3 covers 15 residues. The V and J ends lost 4 bases and 9 bases, in that order; junction bases with no gene match: 16. CDR3 region: CASSLSGQYLRGQYF. CDR3 bases: TGTGCCAGCAGCCTCTCGGGACAGTACTTACGAGGGCAGTACTTC. Full variable domain (outside the CDR3, taken from reference TRBV5-6 and TRBJ2-7): DAGVTQSPTHLIKTRGQQVTLRCSPKSGHDTVSWYQQALGQGPQFIFQYYEEEERQRGNFPDRFSGHQFPNYSSELNVNALLLGDSALYLCASSLSGQYLRGQYFGPGTRLTVT.

This clone was seen only once. Other DNA sequences from this sample encode an identical CDR3 as well. The J gene is TRBJ1-5, the V gene TRBV5-1; no definite D call. In germline, CDR1 is SGHRS, CDR2 YFSETQ. V lost 0 bases and J 0 bases, leaving 7 bases between the germline ends. CDR3 length equals 15 residues. CDR3 nucleotides: TGCGCCAGCAGCTTGGACGGCGATAGCAATCAGCCCCAGCATTTT. Translating it yields CASSLDGDSNQPQHF.

The V call is TRBV5-1, the J call TRBJ1-5; TRBD1 is a possible D gene (6 bases). The germline V gene has CDR1 SGHRS and CDR2 YFSETQ. This CDR3 has 16 amino acids. Trimming stripped 0 bases from V and 4 bases from J, with 14 bases between. This chain's CDR3 is CASSLGPGGLNQPQHF. The CDR3 DNA reads as TGCGCCAGCAGCTTGGGCCCGGGGGGCCTGAATCAGCCCCAGCATTTT.

The J gene is TRBJ2-2, the V gene TRBV10-2; TRBD1 agrees at 9 bases. This CDR3 contains 14 residues. Germline values: CDR1 WSHSY, CDR2 SAAADI. Trimming took 8 bases from V and 2 from J; bases not matched to a gene: 3. In DNA, the CDR3 is TGCGCCAGCTCGGGACAGGGAAACACCGGGGAGCTGTTTTTT. It is translated as CASSGQGNTGELFF.

The chain links TRBV11-2 to TRBJ2-5; no definite D call. This CDR3 has 15 residues. Germline V gene data show CDR1 as SGHAT and CDR2 as FQNNGV. Between the trimmed V and J ends, which lost 3 bases and 1 base, there was a span of 12 bases. CDR3 protein: CASSFGRLPQETQYF. CDR3 nucleotide sequence: TGTGCCAGCAGCTTCGGACGACTCCCCCAAGAGACCCAGTACTTC.

V and J are TRBV29-1 and TRBJ1-1; TRBD1 matches at 9 bases. CDR3 length: 15 amino acids. V lost 4 bases and J lost 5; bases outside the gene matches: 11. Germline CDR1 and CDR2: SQVTM and ANQGSEA. CDR3 sequence (DNA): TGCAGCGTTGGATACAGGGGGCAATCGGGAACTGAAGCTTTCTTT. This codes for CSVGYRGQSGTEAFF.

This chain connects TRBV7-8 to TRBJ1-5, with a possible D match to TRBD1 (5 bases). The CDR3 totals 14 residues. V gave up 3 bases and J gave up 6 bases, with 12 bases separating them. Germline values: CDR1 SGHVS, CDR2 FQNEAQ. The DNA of the CDR3 is TGTGCCAGCAGCTTGGCAGGGAAGTCTCAGCCCCAGCATTTT. Its protein product is CASSLAGKSQPQHF.

The chain has TRBV25-1 and TRBJ1-2; TRBD1 might be the D (6 bases). Germline lookup yields CDR1 MGHDK and CDR2 SYGVNS. Trimming cost V 7 bases and J 6 bases, with 12 bases left between them. The CDR3 totals 12 residues. CDR3 DNA: TGTGCCAGCAAGGACAGACTTCATGGCTACACCTTC. This sequence encodes CASKDRLHGYTF.

The chain recombines TRBV10-1 with TRBJ2-6; D remains ambiguous. The CDR3 length is 14 residues. The germline V gene has CDR1 WNHNN and CDR2 SYGVQD (reference sequence). The V and J ends lost 4 bases and 0 bases respectively, with 4 bases between them. Here the CDR3 reads CASSGRSGANVLTF. Here the CDR3 DNA reads TGCGCCAGCAGTGGTCGCTCTGGGGCCAACGTCCTGACTTTC.

In nucleotides, the CDR3 is TGTGCCAGCAGCGCTCAAGGGGGGCGGGCTGAAGCTTTCTTT. Translating it yields CASSAQGGRAEAFF. V usage is TRBV11-2 and J usage is TRBJ1-1, with a tentative D call TRBD1 (6 bases). This CDR3 is 14 amino acids long. Germline V gives CDR1 SGHAT, CDR2 FQNNGV. The ends were cut back, 5 bases at V and 6 bases at J, with 16 bases in the middle.

The CDR3, as DNA: TGTGCCAGCAGCTTCGGCGGAGGTGACGGCTACACCTTC. This encodes CASSFGGGDGYTF. This chain links TRBV7-2 with TRBJ1-2, with D uncertain. CDR3 length: 13 residues. V lost 3 bases, J lost 8 bases, and 13 bases lay in between. In germline, CDR1 is SGHTA, CDR2 FQGNSA.

V is TRBV6-1 and J is TRBJ2-1; D gene unclear. V dropped 0 bases and J dropped 10 bases, with 10 bases sitting between them. The CDR3 covers 13 residues. In germline, CDR1 is MNHNS, CDR2 SASEGT. In DNA form, the CDR3 reads TGTGCCAGCAGTGAAGCGGGTAGCAGGGAGCAGTTCTTC. It translates to CASSEAGSREQFF.

Concerning this clone itself: Other DNA sequences from this sample encode an identical CDR3 as well. The rearrangement uses TRBV19 and TRBJ2-1; 9 bases are shared with TRBD2. This CDR3 has 16 residues. V lost 4 bases, J lost 0 bases, and 4 bases stayed unmatched. The germline CDR1 and CDR2 sequences are LNHDA and SQIVND (reference sequence). Here the CDR3 DNA reads TGTGCCAGTAGTACCCTAGCGGGGAGCTCCTACAATGAGCAGTTCTTC. Protein product: CASSTLAGSSYNEQFF.

The genes are TRBV5-1 and TRBJ2-7; no clear D gene. The ends were cut back, 4 bases at V and 4 bases at J, with 15 bases in the middle. CDR1 SGHRS and CDR2 YFSETQ come from the germline V gene. This CDR3 comprises 14 residues. The chain's CDR3 is CASSPGGQLYEQYF. CDR3 DNA: TGCGCCAGCAGCCCCGGCGGCCAGCTTTACGAGCAGTACTTC.

The chain combines TRBV4-1 with TRBJ2-1; TRBD2 matches 9 bases. In germline, CDR1 is MGHRA, CDR2 YSYEKL. With V trimmed by 0 bases and J by 8 bases, 8 bases remained unmatched. The CDR3 loop spans 16 amino acids. This CDR3 reads CASSQDGGAGGYEQFF. The CDR3 DNA is TGCGCCAGCAGCCAAGATGGTGGAGCGGGAGGCTATGAGCAGTTCTTC.

This chain links TRBV11-2 with TRBJ2-3, with 11 positions matching TRBD2. Losses at the gene ends were 5 bases for V and 4 bases for J; bases not matched to a gene: 17. Germline lookup yields CDR1 SGHAT and CDR2 FQNNGV. The CDR3 sequence is 19 residues long. The DNA for the CDR3 is TGTGCCAGCAGCCCACTCAGACTAGCGGGGAGGTTTTTATCAGATACGCAGTATTTT. It codes for CASSPLRLAGRFLSDTQYF.

The chain joins TRBV7-8 to TRBJ2-2; maybe TRBD2 (6 bases). This CDR3 comprises 15 residues. Germline V CDR1 and CDR2: SGHVS, FQNEAQ. The V gene lost 2 bases and the J gene lost 5 bases, with 12 bases spanning the gap. The CDR3 loop is CASSLSQGGTGELFF. Written as DNA, the CDR3 is TGTGCCAGCAGCTTAAGTCAGGGAGGTACCGGGGAGCTGTTTTTT. Using reference TRBV7-8 and TRBJ2-2 for the parts outside the CDR3, the full variable domain is GAGVSQSPRYKVAKRGQDVALRCDPISGHVSLFWYQQALGQGPEFLTYFQNEAQLDKSGLPSDRFFAERPEGSVSTLKIQRTQQEDSAVYLCASSLSQGGTGELFFGEGSRLTVL.

The chain recombines TRBV7-6 with TRBJ2-5; no clear D. V lost 1 base and J lost 5, with 8 bases in between. The CDR3 covers 13 residues. Germline assignment: CDR1 SGHVS and CDR2 FNYEAQ. The DNA of the CDR3 is TGTGCCAGCAGCTTAGGCGAACGGGAGACCCAGTACTTC. This translates into CASSLGERETQYF.

As for this clone: The sample holds other DNA sequences that translate to the same CDR3. The chain recombines TRBV30 with TRBJ2-3, with D unclear. CDR1 is GTSNPN and CDR2 is SVGIG in the germline V gene (reference sequence). The CDR3 is made up of 15 amino acids. Trimming stripped 0 bases from V and 0 bases from J, with 10 bases between. This CDR3 reads CAWSVLGGSTDTQYF. CDR3 in DNA: TGTGCCTGGAGTGTACTTGGCGGAAGCACAGATACGCAGTATTTT.

J is TRBJ1-4 and V is TRBV5-1; D not resolved. The length of the CDR3 is 15 residues. Trimming pared 0 bases from V and 8 bases from J, leaving 14 bases between. The germline CDR1 and CDR2 sequences are SGHRS and YFSETQ. For the CDR3, the DNA is TGCGCCAGCAGCTTGGGTTCTTCCGGGCGGGAAAAACTGTTTTTT. It translates to CASSLGSSGREKLFF.

The sample holds a few counts of this clone. The V gene is TRBV9, the J gene TRBJ2-1; 7 bases agree with TRBD2. The ends lost 3 bases at V and 3 bases at J; junction bases unmatched: 3. Germline V CDR1 and CDR2: SGDLS, YYNGEE. This CDR3 has 14 amino acids. This CDR3 reads CASSGSGIYNEQFF. CDR3 nucleotides: TGTGCCAGCAGCGGAAGCGGGATCTACAATGAGCAGTTCTTC.